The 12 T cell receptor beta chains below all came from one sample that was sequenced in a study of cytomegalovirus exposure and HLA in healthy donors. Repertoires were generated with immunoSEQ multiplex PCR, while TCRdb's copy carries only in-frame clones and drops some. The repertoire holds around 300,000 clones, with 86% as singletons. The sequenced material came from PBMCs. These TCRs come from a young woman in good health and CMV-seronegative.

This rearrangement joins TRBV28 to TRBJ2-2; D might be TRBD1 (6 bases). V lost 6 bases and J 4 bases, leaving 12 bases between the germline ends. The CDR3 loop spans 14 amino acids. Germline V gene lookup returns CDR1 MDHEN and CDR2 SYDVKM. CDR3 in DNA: TGTGCCAGCAGACAGGGCGTGAGCACCGGGGAGCTGTTTTTT. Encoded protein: CASRQGVSTGELFF.

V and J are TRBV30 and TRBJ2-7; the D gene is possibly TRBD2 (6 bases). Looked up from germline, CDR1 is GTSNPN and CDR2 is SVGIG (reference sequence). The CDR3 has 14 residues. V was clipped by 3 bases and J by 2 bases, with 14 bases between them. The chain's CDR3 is CAWREGTSTYEQYF. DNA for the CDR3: TGTGCCTGGAGGGAGGGGACGTCTACCTACGAGCAGTACTTC.

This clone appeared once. The CDR3 loop is CASSPTVRGDTQYF. The CDR3 bases are TGTGCCAGCAGCCCCACCGTCCGAGGAGATACGCAGTATTTT. The rearrangement joins TRBV7-9 to TRBJ2-3, with D uncertain. Looked up from germline, CDR1 is SEHNR and CDR2 is FQNEAQ (reference sequence). The germline V and J ends were trimmed by 5 bases and 5 bases, with 14 bases remaining between them. The CDR3 has 14 amino acids.

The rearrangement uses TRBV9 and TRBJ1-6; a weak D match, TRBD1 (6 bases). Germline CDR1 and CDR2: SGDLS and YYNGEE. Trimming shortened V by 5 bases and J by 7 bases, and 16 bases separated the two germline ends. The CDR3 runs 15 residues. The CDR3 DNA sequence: TGTGCCAGCAGTCCGCAGGCAGGGGCCAATTCACCCCTCCACTTT. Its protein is CASSPQAGANSPLHF.

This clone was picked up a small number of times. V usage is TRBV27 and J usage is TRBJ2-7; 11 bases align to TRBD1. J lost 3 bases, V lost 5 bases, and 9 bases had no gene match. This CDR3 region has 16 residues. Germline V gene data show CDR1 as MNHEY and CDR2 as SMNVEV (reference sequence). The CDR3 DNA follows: TGTGCCAGCAGTAGGGACAGGGGGACAGACAGCTACGAGCAGTACTTC. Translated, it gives CASSRDRGTDSYEQYF.

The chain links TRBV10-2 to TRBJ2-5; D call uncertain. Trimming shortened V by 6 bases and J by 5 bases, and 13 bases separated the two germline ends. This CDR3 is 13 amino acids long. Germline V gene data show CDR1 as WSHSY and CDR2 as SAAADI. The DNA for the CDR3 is TGCGCCAGCAGCCCTCGGCCGCGGGAGACCCAGTACTTC. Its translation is CASSPRPRETQYF.

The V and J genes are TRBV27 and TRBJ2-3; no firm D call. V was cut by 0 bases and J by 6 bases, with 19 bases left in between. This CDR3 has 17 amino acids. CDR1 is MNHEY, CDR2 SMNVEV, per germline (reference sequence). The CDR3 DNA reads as TGTGCCAGCAGTTTATCGGCCGGGTCCCCGGCCACGGATACGCAGTATTTT. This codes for CASSLSAGSPATDTQYF.

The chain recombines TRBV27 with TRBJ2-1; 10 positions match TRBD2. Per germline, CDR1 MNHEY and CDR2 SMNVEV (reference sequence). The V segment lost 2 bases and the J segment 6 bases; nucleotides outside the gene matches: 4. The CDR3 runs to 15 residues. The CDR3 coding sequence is TGTGCCAGCAGTTTAGGGACTAGCGTCAGCAATGAGCAGTTCTTC. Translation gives CASSLGTSVSNEQFF.

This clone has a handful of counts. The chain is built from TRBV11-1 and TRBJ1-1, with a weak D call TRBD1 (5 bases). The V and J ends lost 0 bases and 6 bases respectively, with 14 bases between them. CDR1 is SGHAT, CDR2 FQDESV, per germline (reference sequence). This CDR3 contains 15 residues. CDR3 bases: TGTGCCAGCAGCTTAGCGCCAGGGTCCGCGTCTGAAGCTTTCTTT. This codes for CASSLAPGSASEAFF.

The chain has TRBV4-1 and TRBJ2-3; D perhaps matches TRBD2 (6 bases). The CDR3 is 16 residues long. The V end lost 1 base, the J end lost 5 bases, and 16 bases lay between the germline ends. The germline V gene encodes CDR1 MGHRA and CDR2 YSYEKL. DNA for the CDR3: TGCGCCAGCAGCCAAGCGGGAGCGGCCCCGGGAGATACGCAGTATTTT. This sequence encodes CASSQAGAAPGDTQYF.

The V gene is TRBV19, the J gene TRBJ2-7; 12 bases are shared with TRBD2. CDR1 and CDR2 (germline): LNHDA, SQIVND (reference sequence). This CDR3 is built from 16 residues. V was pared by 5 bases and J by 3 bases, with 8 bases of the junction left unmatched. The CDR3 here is CASSLGLAGLFYEQYF. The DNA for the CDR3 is TGTGCCAGTAGTTTAGGACTAGCGGGACTCTTCTACGAGCAGTACTTC.

Written as DNA, the CDR3 is TGTGCCAGTAGGGAGCATACAGGTTCCTACAATGAGCAGTTCTTC. This encodes CASREHTGSYNEQFF. The chain couples TRBV19 to TRBJ2-1; D may be TRBD1 (5 bases). The germline V and J ends were trimmed by 6 bases and 1 base, with 13 bases remaining between them. CDR1 is LNHDA and CDR2 is SQIVND in the germline V gene (reference sequence). This CDR3 has 15 amino acids.